This TCR beta chain emerged from a study of shared T cell receptors in the human thymus. CDR1 is SQVTM, CDR2 ANQGSEA, per germline. The CDR3 spans 15 residues. Between the trimmed V and J ends, which lost 3 bases and 4 bases, there was a span of 17 bases. The assay was immunoSEQ multiplex PCR, and TCRdb's table has in-frame clones only and misses some. This table has about 380,000 clones, over 90% appearing once. Sequenced material: thymocytes. The sequence came from a human donor. The genes are TRBV29-1 and TRBJ2-3, with D unresolved. CDR3 in DNA: TGCAGCGTTGATGACAACAAACAACTGGCAGATACGCAGTATTTT. Its translation: CSVDDNKQLADTQYF.